Below, one TCR beta chain is given with its context. This CDR3 has 13 residues. Germline CDR1 reads WSHSY; CDR2 reads SAAADI. V dropped 8 bases and J dropped 6; count of bases not matched to a gene: 6. TCRdb keeps only in-frame clones here, not all; method: immunoSEQ multiplex PCR. Of 210,000 or so clones listed, 78% are singletons. This record comes from a study of blood T cell repertoires in COVID-19. Study-wide background: The analysed material was cDNA or gDNA that came from T cells, B-cell-depleted T cells, or PBMCs.

Sequencing was carried out using peripheral blood. This rearrangement joins TRBV10-2 to TRBJ2-2; 7 bases match TRBD2. The receptor comes from a woman over 75 with active or convalescent COVID-19. CDR3 loop: CASGDLAAGELFF. CDR3 bases: TGCGCCAGCGGCGACCTAGCGGCCGGGGAGCTGTTTTTT.